One and the same sample provided the 7 T cell receptor beta chains below, sequenced in a study of blood T cell repertoires in COVID-19. Only in-frame clones appear in the TCRdb table, and some are missing; sequencing was by immunoSEQ multiplex PCR. The table includes about 74,000 clones, approximately 85% detected once. The sequenced sample consisted of peripheral blood. These receptors all stem from a man over 45 with acute or convalescent COVID-19.

V usage is TRBV2 and J usage is TRBJ2-5, with 7 bases matching TRBD1. V dropped 5 bases and J dropped 5; count of bases not matched to a gene: 5. CDR3 length: 13 residues. Germline loops: CDR1 SNHLY, CDR2 FYNNEI. The CDR3 DNA is TGTGCCAGCAGTTTGACAGGGTGGGAGACCCAGTACTTC. It specifies CASSLTGWETQYF.

V usage is TRBV3-1 (or the pseudogene TRBV3-2) and J usage is TRBJ1-6; perhaps TRBD1 as D (6 bases). The CDR3 has 14 amino acids. V was cut by 5 bases and J by 6 bases, with 11 bases left in between. Per germline, CDR1 LGHDT and CDR2 YNNKEL (reference sequence). CDR3 sequence: CASSLQGGNSPLHF. CDR3 bases: TGTGCCAGCAGCTTACAGGGCGGTAATTCACCCCTCCACTTT.

The chain recombines TRBV7-9 with TRBJ2-5; D is possibly TRBD2 (7 bases). Trimming removed 5 bases from V and 2 bases from J, with 12 bases in between. This CDR3 is built from 14 residues. Germline V gene data show CDR1 as SEHNR and CDR2 as FQNEAQ (reference sequence). The CDR3 sequence: CASSRAGQQETQYF. CDR3 bases: TGTGCCAGCAGCCGAGCGGGACAACAAGAGACCCAGTACTTC. Variable domain in full (rest from reference TRBV7-9 and TRBJ2-5): DTGVSQNPRHKITKRGQNVTFRCDPISEHNRLYWYRQTLGQGPEFLTYFQNEAQLEKSRLLSDRFSAERPKGSFSTLEIQRTEQGDSAMYLCASSRAGQQETQYFGPGTRLLVL.

The chain employs TRBV10-3 and TRBJ1-3, with 8 positions matching TRBD1. V shed 5 bases, J shed 0 bases, and the junction held 6 bases outside the gene matches. Germline values: CDR1 ENHRY, CDR2 SYGVKD. The CDR3 has 16 residues. The chain's CDR3 is CAISWTGSSSGNTIYF. The CDR3 nucleotides are TGTGCCATCAGTTGGACAGGGTCGAGCTCTGGAAACACCATATATTTT.

This chain joins TRBV6-2 or TRBV6-3 and TRBJ2-7; perhaps TRBD1 as D (5 bases). The CDR3 is made up of 14 amino acids. Trimming cost V 2 bases and J 6 bases, with 14 bases left between them. CDR1 and CDR2 from the germline V gene are MNHEY and SVGEGT. The CDR3 DNA follows: TGTGCCAGCAGTTACGAAAAGGACACGGGCGAGCAGTACGTC. Amino acids: CASSYEKDTGEQYV.

The gene calls are TRBV2 and TRBJ1-6; 9 bases line up with TRBD1. The CDR3 is 15 residues long. Unmatched junction bases numbered 11, after V lost 8 bases and J lost 9 bases. Looked up from germline, CDR1 is SNHLY and CDR2 is FYNNEI. CDR3 protein: CASGQQGARGSPLHF. The CDR3 region has the DNA TGTGCCAGCGGTCAACAGGGGGCAAGAGGTTCACCCCTCCACTTT.

The chain carries TRBV6-1 and TRBJ2-2; D is unclear. The CDR3 is 16 residues long. V shed 4 bases and J shed 1 base, with 13 bases lying between them. Per germline, CDR1 MNHNS and CDR2 SASEGT. The CDR3 DNA reads TGTGCCAGCAGTGCTTTAAAACTAATGAACACCGGGGAGCTGTTTTTT. It specifies CASSALKLMNTGELFF.